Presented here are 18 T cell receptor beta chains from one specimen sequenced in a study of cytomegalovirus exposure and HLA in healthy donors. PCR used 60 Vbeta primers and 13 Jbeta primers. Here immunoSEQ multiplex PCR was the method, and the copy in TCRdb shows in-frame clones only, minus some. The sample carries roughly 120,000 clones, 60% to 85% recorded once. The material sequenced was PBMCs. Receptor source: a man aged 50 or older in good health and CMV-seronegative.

CDR3 sequence: CASSLTGLEAFF. The CDR3 nucleotides read TGTGCCAGCAGCTTAACCGGACTCGAAGCTTTCTTT. V is TRBV11-2 and J is TRBJ1-1; D is undetermined. The CDR3 contains 12 residues. V lost 2 bases and J 8 bases, leaving 9 bases between the germline ends. Germline CDR1 reads SGHAT; CDR2 reads FQNNGV.

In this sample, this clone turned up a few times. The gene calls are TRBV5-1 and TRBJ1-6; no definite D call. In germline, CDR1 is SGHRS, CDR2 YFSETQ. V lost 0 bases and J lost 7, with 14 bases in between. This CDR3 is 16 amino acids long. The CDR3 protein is CASSLVPGVQNSPLHF. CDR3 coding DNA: TGCGCCAGCAGCTTGGTTCCCGGGGTCCAGAATTCACCCCTCCACTTT.

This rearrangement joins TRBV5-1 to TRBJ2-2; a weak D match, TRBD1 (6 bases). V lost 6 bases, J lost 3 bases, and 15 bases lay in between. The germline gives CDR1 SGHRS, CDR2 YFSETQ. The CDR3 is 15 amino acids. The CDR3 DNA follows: TGCGCCAGCACTCTAGGGACATCTGACACCGGGGAGCTGTTTTTT. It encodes CASTLGTSDTGELFF.

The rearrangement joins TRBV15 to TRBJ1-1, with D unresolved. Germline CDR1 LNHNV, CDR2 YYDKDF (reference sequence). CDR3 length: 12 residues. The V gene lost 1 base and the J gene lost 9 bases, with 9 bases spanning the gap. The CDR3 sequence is CATSRGHLKAFF. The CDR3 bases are TGTGCCACCAGCAGAGGCCACCTAAAAGCTTTCTTT.

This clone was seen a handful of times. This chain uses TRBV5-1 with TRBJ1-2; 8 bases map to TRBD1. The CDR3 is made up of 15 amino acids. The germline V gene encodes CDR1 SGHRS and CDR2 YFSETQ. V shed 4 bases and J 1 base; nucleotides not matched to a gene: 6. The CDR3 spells CASSGGTGFNYGYTF. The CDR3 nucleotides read TGCGCCAGCAGCGGGGGGACAGGATTTAACTATGGCTACACCTTC.

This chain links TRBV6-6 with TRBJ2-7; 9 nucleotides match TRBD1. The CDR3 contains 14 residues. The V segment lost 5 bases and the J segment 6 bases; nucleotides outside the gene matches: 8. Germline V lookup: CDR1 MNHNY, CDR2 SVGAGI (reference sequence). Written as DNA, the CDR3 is TGTGCCAGCAGTCCGCGGGACAGGGTCGGCGAGCAGTACTTC. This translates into CASSPRDRVGEQYF.

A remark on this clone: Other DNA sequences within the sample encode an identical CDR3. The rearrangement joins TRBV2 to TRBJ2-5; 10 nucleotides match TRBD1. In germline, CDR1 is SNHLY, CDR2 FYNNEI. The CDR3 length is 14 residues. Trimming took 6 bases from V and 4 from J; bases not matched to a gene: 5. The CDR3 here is CASSGDRGSETQYF. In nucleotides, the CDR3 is TGTGCCAGCAGCGGGGACAGGGGTTCAGAGACCCAGTACTTC.

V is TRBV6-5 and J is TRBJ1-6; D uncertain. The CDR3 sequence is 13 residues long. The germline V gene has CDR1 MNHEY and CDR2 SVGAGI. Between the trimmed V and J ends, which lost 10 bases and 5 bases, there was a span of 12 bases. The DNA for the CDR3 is TGTGCCACCTCGAGGATCAATAATTCACCCCTCCACTTT. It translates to CATSRINNSPLHF.

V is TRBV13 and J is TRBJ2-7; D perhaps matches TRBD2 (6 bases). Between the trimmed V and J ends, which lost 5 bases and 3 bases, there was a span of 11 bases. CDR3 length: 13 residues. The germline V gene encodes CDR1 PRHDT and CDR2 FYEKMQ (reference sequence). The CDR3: CASSPGSRYEQYF. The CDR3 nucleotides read TGTGCCAGCAGCCCCGGGAGCCGCTACGAGCAGTACTTC.

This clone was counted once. CDR3 sequence: CASSQSSRQGASEGYTF. Written as DNA, the CDR3 is TGTGCCAGCAGCCAATCATCGAGACAGGGGGCTTCCGAAGGCTACACCTTC. The chain carries TRBV16 and TRBJ1-2; 10 bases agree with TRBD1. Germline CDR1 and CDR2: KGHSY and FQNENV. The CDR3 totals 17 residues. V was pared by 0 bases and J by 8 bases, with 12 bases of the junction left unmatched.

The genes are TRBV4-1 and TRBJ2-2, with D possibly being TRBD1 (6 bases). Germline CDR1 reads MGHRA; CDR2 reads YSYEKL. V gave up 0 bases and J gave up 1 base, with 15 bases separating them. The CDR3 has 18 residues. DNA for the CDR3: TGCGCCAGCAGCCAAGAAAGGCAGGGGAAGGGGAACACCGGGGAGCTGTTTTTT. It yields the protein CASSQERQGKGNTGELFF.

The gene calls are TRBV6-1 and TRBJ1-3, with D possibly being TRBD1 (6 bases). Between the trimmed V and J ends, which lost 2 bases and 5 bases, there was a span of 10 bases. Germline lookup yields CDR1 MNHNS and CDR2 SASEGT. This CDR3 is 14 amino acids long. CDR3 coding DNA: TGTGCCAGCAGTGAAATCCAGGGGCGAAACACCATATATTTT. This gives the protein CASSEIQGRNTIYF.

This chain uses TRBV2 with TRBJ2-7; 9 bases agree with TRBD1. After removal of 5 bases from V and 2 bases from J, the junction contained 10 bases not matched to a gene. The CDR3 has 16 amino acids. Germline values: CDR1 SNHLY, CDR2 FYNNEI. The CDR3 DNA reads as TGTGCCAGCAGTTTACCGGGACAGGGTCACCCCTACGAGCAGTACGTC. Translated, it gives CASSLPGQGHPYEQYV.

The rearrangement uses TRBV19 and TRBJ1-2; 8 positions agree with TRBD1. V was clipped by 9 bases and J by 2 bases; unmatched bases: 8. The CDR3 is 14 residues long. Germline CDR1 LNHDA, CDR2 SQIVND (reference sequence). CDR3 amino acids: CASRPGGGNYGYTF. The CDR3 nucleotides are TGTGCCAGCAGACCAGGGGGCGGGAACTATGGCTACACCTTC.

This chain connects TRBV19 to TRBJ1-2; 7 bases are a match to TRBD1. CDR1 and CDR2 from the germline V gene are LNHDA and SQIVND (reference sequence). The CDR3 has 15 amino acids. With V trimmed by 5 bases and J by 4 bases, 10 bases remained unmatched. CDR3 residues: CASSSAGTDPYGYTF. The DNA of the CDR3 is TGTGCCAGTAGTTCCGCCGGGACAGATCCCTATGGCTACACCTTC.

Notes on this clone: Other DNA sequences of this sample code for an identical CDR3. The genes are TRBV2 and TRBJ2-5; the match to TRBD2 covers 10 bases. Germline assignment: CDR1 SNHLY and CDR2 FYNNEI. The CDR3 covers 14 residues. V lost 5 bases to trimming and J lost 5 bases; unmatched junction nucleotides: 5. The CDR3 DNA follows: TGTGCCAGCAGTCCGGGACTAGCGACGGAGACCCAGTACTTC. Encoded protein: CASSPGLATETQYF. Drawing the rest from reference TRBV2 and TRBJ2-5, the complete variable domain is EPEVTQTPSHQVTQMGQEVILRCVPISNHLYFYWYRQILGQKVEFLVSFYNNEISEKSEIFDDQFSVERPDGSNFTLKIRSTKLEDSAMYFCASSPGLATETQYFGPGTRLLVL.

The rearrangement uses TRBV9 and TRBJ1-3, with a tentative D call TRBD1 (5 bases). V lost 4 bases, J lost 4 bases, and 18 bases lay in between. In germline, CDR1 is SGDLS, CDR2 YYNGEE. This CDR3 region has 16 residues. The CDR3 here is CASSQGAGVGGNTIYF. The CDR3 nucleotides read TGTGCCAGCAGCCAGGGAGCGGGGGTGGGGGGAAACACCATATATTTT.

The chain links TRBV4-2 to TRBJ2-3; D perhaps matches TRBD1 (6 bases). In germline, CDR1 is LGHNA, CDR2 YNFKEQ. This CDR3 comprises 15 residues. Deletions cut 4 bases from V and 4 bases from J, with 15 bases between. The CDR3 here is CASSPGRGDADTQYF. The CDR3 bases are TGTGCCAGCAGCCCCGGCAGGGGAGACGCAGATACGCAGTATTTT.